This T cell receptor beta chain appears in the sequencing data of a study of OX40 agonist ivuxolimab in advanced cancers. Study background: Participants averaged approximately 60 years of age (range roughly 23 to 80) and were 82.7% male. Earlier treatment with anti-PD-1, anti-PD-L1 or anti-CTLA-4 was permitted, and around 36% had received some.

The sampling schedule covered blood at baseline, cycle 4 day 1, and cycle 7 day 1. General observations from the study: Both CD4+ and CD8+ T cell populations in blood had undergone clonal expansion by week 6 at 0.1 to 3.0 mg/kg.

Trimming cost V 2 bases and J 1 base, with 11 bases left between them. Germline CDR1 reads SGHTA; CDR2 reads FQGNSA. The CDR3 extends over 15 amino acids. Concerning this clone itself: Antigen unknown.

The assay was immunoSEQ multiplex PCR, and TCRdb's table has in-frame clones only and misses some. There are around 64,000 clones in the sample; about 80% occur only once, and more than 2% lies in the top ten. This sequence joins TRBV7-2 and TRBJ1-1; no clear D. Sequenced material: CD4+ or CD8+ T cells sorted from blood, taken in a trial of the OX40 agonist ivuxolimab. This TCR came from an adult with an advanced solid tumor such as melanoma, head and neck, liver or kidney cancer. The CDR3 spells CASSLRPAGNTEAFF. The DNA for the CDR3 is TGTGCCAGCAGCTTAAGGCCAGCCGGGAACACTGAAGCTTTCTTT.